This TCR beta chain was captured in a study of T cells in localized non-small cell lung cancer. Points from the study as a whole: Adjacent lung exhibited a median of about 50 among the 100 most abundant tumor clones. Uninvolved adjacent lung had higher T cell clonality than tumor and all other tissues. Sequencing was limited to one tumor region, leaving the possibility of heterogeneity open.

Only in-frame clones appear in the TCRdb table, and some are missing; sequencing was by immunoSEQ multiplex PCR. The data hold approximately 2,000 clones, with around a quarter observed a single time. Deletions cut 6 bases from V and 7 bases from J, with 11 bases between. This CDR3 comprises 12 residues. Germline V lookup: CDR1 SGDLS, CDR2 YYNGEE. This clone occurred once. Antigen unknown. The receptor was derived from a woman aged 35-75 years with stage II squamous cell lung carcinoma. V and J are TRBV9 and TRBJ2-1; TRBD1 is a possible D gene (6 bases). This specimen consisted of lung tumor tissue, obtained before any cancer treatment. The CDR3 spells CASNRDGNEQFF. Written as DNA, the CDR3 is TGTGCCAGCAACAGGGATGGGAATGAGCAGTTCTTC. Full variable domain (outside the CDR3, taken from reference TRBV9 and TRBJ2-1): DSGVTQTPKHLITATGQRVTLRCSPRSGDLSVYWYQQSLDQGLQFLIQYYNGEERAKGNILERFSAQQFPDLHSELNLSSLELGDSALYFCASNRDGNEQFFGPGTRLTVL.